One sample yielded the 2 T cell receptor beta chains listed below, sequenced in a study of tumor-infiltrating lymphocytes in primary liver carcinoma. Starting from 500 ng of total RNA, TCR beta cDNA was produced with a primer in the constant region. What produced the TCR beta libraries was three nested multiplex PCR rounds using slightly modified ARM-PCR. Use of TRBV1-TRBV30 forward primers with a C-beta reverse primer characterized the first two PCR rounds, which lasted roughly 11 cycles each. Using its own MiXCR run on the multiplex PCR reads, TCRdb lists one record per CDR3 protein. The data contain roughly 30,000 distinct CDR3 sequences, around 71% of them singletons. From 20-30 mg of unsorted bulk tissue, DNA and RNA were co-extracted together. The sequencing sample was made of liver tumor tissue from sampling region 3. Subset specified: tumor region T3, left-lateral pole. The receptors were gathered from a woman aged 30 to 39 with primary liver carcinoma and hepatitis B virus infection.

In the case of this clonotype: Its ends do not fully match the called genes, so a read error is possible. The CDR3 sequence: CASSLPLDRWYSYEQYF. CDR3 sequence (DNA): TGCGCTAGCAGCCTCCCTTTGGACAGATGGTACTCCTACGAGCAGTACTTC. This sequence joins TRBV28 and TRBJ2-7; D may be TRBD1 (6 bases). CDR3 length: 17 residues. CDR1 and CDR2 (germline): MDHEN, SYDVKM.

This clonotype was recorded once. V gene TRBV11-3 combines with J gene TRBJ2-2, with 8 bases aligning to TRBD2. V lost 7 bases and J lost 5; bases outside the gene matches: 9. CDR3 size: 15 residues. Germline V gene data show CDR1 as SGHNT and CDR2 as YENEEA. The CDR3 loop reads CASNSLRLATGELFF. DNA for the CDR3: TGTGCCAGCAACTCTCTGAGACTAGCGACCGGGGAGCTGTTTTTT.